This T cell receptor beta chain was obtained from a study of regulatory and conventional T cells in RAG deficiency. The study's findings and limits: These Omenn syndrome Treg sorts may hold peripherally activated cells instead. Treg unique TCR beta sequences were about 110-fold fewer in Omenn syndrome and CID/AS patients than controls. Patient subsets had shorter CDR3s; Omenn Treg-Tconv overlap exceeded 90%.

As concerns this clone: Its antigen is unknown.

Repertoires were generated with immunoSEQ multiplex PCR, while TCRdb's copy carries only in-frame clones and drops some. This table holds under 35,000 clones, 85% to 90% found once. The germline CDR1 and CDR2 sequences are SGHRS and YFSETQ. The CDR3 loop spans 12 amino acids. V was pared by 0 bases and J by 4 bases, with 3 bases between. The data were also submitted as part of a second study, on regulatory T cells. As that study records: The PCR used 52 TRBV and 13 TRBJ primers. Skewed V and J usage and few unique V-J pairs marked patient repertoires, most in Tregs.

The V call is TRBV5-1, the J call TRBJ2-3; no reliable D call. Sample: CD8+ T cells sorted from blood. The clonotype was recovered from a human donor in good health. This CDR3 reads CASSLVADTQYF. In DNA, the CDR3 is TGCGCCAGCAGCTTGGTCGCAGATACGCAGTATTTT.